This T cell receptor (beta chain) stems from a study of blood T cell repertoires in COVID-19. At the level of the study: Samples taken during acute and convalescent COVID-19 were collected in the United States, Italy and Spain. Sample material is recorded as cDNA or gDNA derived from T cells, B-cell-depleted T cells, or PBMCs.

Produced via immunoSEQ multiplex PCR; TCRdb's table is partial and in-frame only. This table holds 55,000 to 65,000 clones, approximately 78% found once. Followed over time, Seattle patients had been enrolled while infection was active. Germline V CDR1 and CDR2: SEHNR, FQNEAQ (reference sequence). Deletions cut 1 base from V and 3 bases from J, with 9 bases between. The CDR3 runs to 14 residues. The chain employs TRBV7-9 and TRBJ1-1; D may be TRBD1 (6 bases). Sequenced: peripheral blood. The TCR originated in a man aged 55 to 70 with COVID-19, enrolled during active disease. The CDR3 DNA follows: TGTGCCAGCAGCTTAGTAGGGGGGGACACTGAAGCTTTCTTT. Translating gives CASSLVGGDTEAFF.